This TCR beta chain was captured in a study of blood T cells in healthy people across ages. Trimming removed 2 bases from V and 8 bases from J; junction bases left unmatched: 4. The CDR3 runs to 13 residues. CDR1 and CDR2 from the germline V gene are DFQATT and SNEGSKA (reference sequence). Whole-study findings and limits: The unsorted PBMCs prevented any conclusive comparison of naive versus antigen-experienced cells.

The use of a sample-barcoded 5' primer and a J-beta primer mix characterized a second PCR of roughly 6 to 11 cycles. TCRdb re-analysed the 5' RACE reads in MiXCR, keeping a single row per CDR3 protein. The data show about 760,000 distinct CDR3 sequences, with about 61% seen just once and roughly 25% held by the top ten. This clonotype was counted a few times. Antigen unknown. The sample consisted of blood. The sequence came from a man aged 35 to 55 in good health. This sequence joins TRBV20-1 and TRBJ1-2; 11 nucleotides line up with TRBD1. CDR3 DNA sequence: TGCAGTGCTAGAACCAGGACAGGGGGCGGCTACACCTTC. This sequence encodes CSARTRTGGGYTF.